This TCR beta chain is drawn from a study of cytomegalovirus exposure and HLA in healthy donors. This clone was seen once. V shed 0 bases, J shed 3 bases, and the junction held 13 bases outside the gene matches. CDR1 and CDR2 (germline): PRHDT, FYEKMQ (reference sequence). The length of the CDR3 is 20 residues. The PCR used 60 Vbeta and 13 Jbeta primers. The method was immunoSEQ multiplex PCR; TCRdb's version includes in-frame clones alone and lacks a portion of them. In the table there are fewer than 200,000 clones, around 76% of which are singletons. Material for sequencing was PBMCs. This sequence was found in a female donor in good health and CMV-seronegative. The chain recombines TRBV13 with TRBJ2-7; 14 nucleotides agree with TRBD2. CDR3 sequence: CASSLGEETSGRAIYYEQYF. DNA of the CDR3: TGTGCCAGCAGCTTAGGAGAGGAGACTAGCGGGAGGGCCATCTACTACGAGCAGTACTTC. Variable domain in full (rest from reference TRBV13 and TRBJ2-7): AAGVIQSPRHLIKEKRETATLKCYPIPRHDTVYWYQQGPGQDPQFLISFYEKMQSDKGSIPDRFSAQQFSDYHSELNMSSLELGDSALYFCASSLGEETSGRAIYYEQYFGPGTRLTVT.